This T cell receptor beta chain was identified in a study of blood T cell repertoires in COVID-19. About the study: Sites in the United States, Italy and Spain provided acute and convalescent COVID-19 samples. T cells, B-cell-depleted T cells, or PBMCs provided the cDNA or gDNA that served as material.

The germline V and J ends were trimmed by 3 bases and 4 bases, with 9 bases remaining between them. The CDR3 spans 14 residues. Germline CDR1 MNHNS, CDR2 SASEGT. Original data processing: Reference gene primer amplification gave nucleated cell count estimates. The protocol was immunoSEQ multiplex PCR, while the TCRdb copy is restricted to in-frame clones and leaves out a portion. V and J calls and clone size are copied from that table; D and trimming were computed from the DNA. In the table there are 70,000 to 80,000 clones, 85% to 95% of which are singletons. This clone has only a few counts. The sample comprised peripheral blood. This TCR came from a woman in her sixties with active COVID-19. This chain uses TRBV6-1 with TRBJ1-4; the D is unclear. The CDR3 sequence: CASSDGLYNEKLFF. The CDR3 nucleotides are TGTGCCAGCAGTGACGGTCTTTATAATGAAAAACTGTTTTTT.